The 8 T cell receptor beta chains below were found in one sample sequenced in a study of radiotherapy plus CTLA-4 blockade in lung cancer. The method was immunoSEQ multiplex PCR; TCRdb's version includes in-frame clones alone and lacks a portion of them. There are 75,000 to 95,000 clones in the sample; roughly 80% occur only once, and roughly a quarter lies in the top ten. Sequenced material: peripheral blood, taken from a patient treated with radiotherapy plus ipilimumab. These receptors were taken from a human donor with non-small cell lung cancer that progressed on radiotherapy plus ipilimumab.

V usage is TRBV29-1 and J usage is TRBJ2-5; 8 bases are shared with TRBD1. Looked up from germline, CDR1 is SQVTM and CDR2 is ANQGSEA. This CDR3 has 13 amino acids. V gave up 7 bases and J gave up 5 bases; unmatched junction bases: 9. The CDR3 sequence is CSATDRGGETQYF. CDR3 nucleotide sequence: TGCAGCGCCACTGACAGGGGCGGGGAGACCCAGTACTTC.

The CDR3 DNA sequence: TGTGCCAGCAGTCTATACAGTAGCAATCAGCCCCAGCATTTT. This sequence encodes CASSLYSSNQPQHF. The chain carries TRBV28 and TRBJ1-5; no reliable D call. This CDR3 has 14 amino acids. Per germline, CDR1 MDHEN and CDR2 SYDVKM. The ends were cut back, 5 bases at V and 0 bases at J, with 8 bases in the middle. The whole variable domain, remainder taken from reference TRBV28 and TRBJ1-5, is DVKVTQSSRYLVKRTGEKVFLECVQDMDHENMFWYRQDPGLGLRLIYFSYDVKMKEKGDIPEGYSVSREKKERFSLILESASTNQTSMYLCASSLYSSNQPQHFGDGTRLSIL.

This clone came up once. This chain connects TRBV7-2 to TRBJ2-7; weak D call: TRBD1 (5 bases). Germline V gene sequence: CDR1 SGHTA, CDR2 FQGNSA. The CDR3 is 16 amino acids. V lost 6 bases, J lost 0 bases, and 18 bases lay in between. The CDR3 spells CASSLDITTVSYEQYF. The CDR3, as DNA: TGTGCCAGCAGTCTCGACATTACGACAGTCTCCTACGAGCAGTACTTC.

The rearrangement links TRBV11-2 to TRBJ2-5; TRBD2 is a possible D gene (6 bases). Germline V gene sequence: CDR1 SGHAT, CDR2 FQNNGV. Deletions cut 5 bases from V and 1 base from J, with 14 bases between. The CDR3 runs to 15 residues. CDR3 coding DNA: TGTGCCAGCAGCCCCTTGCCGACTAGCCAAGAGACCCAGTACTTC. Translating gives CASSPLPTSQETQYF.

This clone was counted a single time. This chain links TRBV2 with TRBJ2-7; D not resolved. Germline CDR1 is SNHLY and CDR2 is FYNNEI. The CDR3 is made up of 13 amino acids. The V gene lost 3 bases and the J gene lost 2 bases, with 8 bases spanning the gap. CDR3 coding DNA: TGTGCCAGCAGTGACGGCAGGACCTACGAGCAGTACGTC. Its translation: CASSDGRTYEQYV.

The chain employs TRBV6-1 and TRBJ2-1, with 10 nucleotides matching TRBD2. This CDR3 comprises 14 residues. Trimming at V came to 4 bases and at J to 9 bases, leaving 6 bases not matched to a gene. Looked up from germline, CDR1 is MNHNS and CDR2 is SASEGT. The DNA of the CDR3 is TGTGCCAGCAGTGGGGGACTAGCGCGCGGTGAGCAGTTCTTC. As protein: CASSGGLARGEQFF.

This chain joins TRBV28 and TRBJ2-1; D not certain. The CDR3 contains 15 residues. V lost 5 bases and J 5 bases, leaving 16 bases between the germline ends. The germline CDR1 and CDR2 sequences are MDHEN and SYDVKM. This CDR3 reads CASSAPWATHNEQFF. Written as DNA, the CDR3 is TGTGCCAGCAGTGCCCCATGGGCTACTCACAATGAGCAGTTCTTC.

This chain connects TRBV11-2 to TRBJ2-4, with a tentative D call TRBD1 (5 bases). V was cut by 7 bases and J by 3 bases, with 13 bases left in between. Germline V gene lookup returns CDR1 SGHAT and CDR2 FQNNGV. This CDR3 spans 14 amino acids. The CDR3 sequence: CASTPRVDKNIQYF. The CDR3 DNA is TGTGCCAGCACCCCCAGGGTTGACAAAAACATTCAGTACTTC.